The 10 T cell receptor beta chains below all came from one sample that was sequenced in a study of immune characterization of retroperitoneal liposarcoma. In TCRdb, the PCR reads were re-called with MiXCR into one record per CDR3 protein. The table has about 10,000 distinct CDR3 sequences, roughly 26% seen once. The sample comprised blood. The receptors stem from a male donor with retroperitoneal liposarcoma.

The sample holds many counts of this clonotype. The V and J genes are TRBV6-1 and TRBJ1-1, with D unresolved. This CDR3 is 17 amino acids long. Germline lookup yields CDR1 MNHNS and CDR2 SASEGT. The V gene lost 0 bases and the J gene lost 0 bases, with 14 bases spanning the gap. The CDR3 protein is CASSEAEIRFMNTEAFF. The CDR3 bases are TGTGCCAGCAGTGAAGCTGAGATCAGATTCATGAACACTGAAGCTTTCTTT.

The V and J genes are TRBV11-3 and TRBJ2-3; D perhaps matches TRBD1 (6 bases). Trimming removed 1 base at V and 4 bases at J, with 15 bases between. The CDR3 loop spans 16 amino acids. Germline V CDR1 and CDR2: SGHNT, YENEEA. The chain's CDR3 is CASSLVPGHTADTQYF. The CDR3 coding sequence is TGTGCCAGCAGCTTAGTGCCGGGACACACAGCAGATACGCAGTATTTT. Supplemented by reference TRBV11-3 and TRBJ2-3, the full variable domain reads EAGVVQSPRYKIIEKKQPVAFWCNPISGHNTLYWYLQNLGQGPELLIRYENEEAVDDSQLPKDRFSAERLKGVDSTLKIQPAELGDSAVYLCASSLVPGHTADTQYFGPGTRLTVL.

This clonotype was counted a few times. The chain joins TRBV27 to TRBJ2-2; 8 bases agree with TRBD1. The length of the CDR3 is 14 residues. The J segment lost 6 bases and the V segment lost 6 bases, leaving 6 bases of the junction unmatched. Germline CDR1 and CDR2: MNHEY and SMNVEV (reference sequence). In DNA, the CDR3 is TGTGCCAGCAGGTTTACCAGGGGGCCCGGGGAGCTGTTTTTT. Amino acid sequence: CASRFTRGPGELFF.

In its sample, this clonotype was seen a few times. This sequence joins TRBV12-3 or TRBV12-4 and TRBJ1-1, with TRBD1 matching 7 bases. The CDR3 has 15 residues. Trimming cost V 6 bases and J 3 bases; bases outside gene matches: 10. The CDR3 reads CASRPGGLRYTEAFF. Written as DNA, the CDR3 is TGTGCCAGCAGACCAGGGGGGTTGAGGTACACTGAAGCTTTCTTT.

This clonotype appeared a few times. The rearrangement links TRBV6-4 to TRBJ2-3; D is ambiguous. The CDR3 covers 15 residues. Per germline, CDR1 MRHNA and CDR2 SNTAGT. Trimming removed 5 bases at V and 0 bases at J, with 12 bases between. DNA for the CDR3: TGTGCCAGCAGTCGATCGGTCTCTAGCACAGATACGCAGTATTTT. Translation gives CASSRSVSSTDTQYF.

V and J are TRBV6-2 or TRBV6-3 and TRBJ2-3; 9 positions match TRBD2. J gave up 3 bases and V 8 bases, and 3 bases lay outside the gene matches. Germline V gene sequence: CDR1 MNHEY, CDR2 SVGEGT. The CDR3 spans 13 residues. CDR3 region: CASYGLATDTQYF. The CDR3 nucleotides read TGTGCCAGCTATGGACTAGCGACAGATACGCAGTATTTT.

This clonotype was seen a few times. J is TRBJ2-6 and V is TRBV12-5; 9 bases fit TRBD1. This CDR3 has 22 amino acids. Germline V gives CDR1 LGHNT, CDR2 FRNRAP. V trimming: 3 bases; J trimming: 3 bases; junction bases outside the gene matches: 21. CDR3 sequence (DNA): TGTGCTAGTGGTTTTGTTACCCCTTTACAACAGGGGGCACTTTTTGGGGCCAACGTCCTGACTTTC. Translating gives CASGFVTPLQQGALFGANVLTF.

This clonotype showed up many times. The chain is built from TRBV5-4 and TRBJ2-1, with D hard to call. The CDR3 spans 12 residues. V gave up 3 bases and J gave up 12 bases, with 13 bases separating them. CDR1 and CDR2 (germline): SGHNT, YYREEE (reference sequence). The CDR3 protein is CASSSGGSSQFF. The CDR3, as DNA: TGTGCCAGCAGCTCCGGCGGTAGCTCGCAGTTCTTC. Complete variable domain (other parts from reference TRBV5-4 and TRBJ2-1): ETGVTQSPTHLIKTRGQQVTLRCSSQSGHNTVSWYQQALGQGPQFIFQYYREEENGRGNFPPRFSGLQFPNYSSELNVNALELDDSALYLCASSSGGSSQFFGPGTRLTVL.

V gene TRBV4-1 combines with J gene TRBJ2-1, with 9 bases that match TRBD1. CDR3 length: 16 residues. Germline V gene sequence: CDR1 MGHRA, CDR2 YSYEKL. V dropped 0 bases and J dropped 8; count of bases not matched to a gene: 8. The CDR3 loop is CASSQEIYRGLDEQFF. CDR3 DNA: TGCGCCAGCAGCCAAGAGATTTACAGGGGGCTCGATGAGCAGTTCTTC.

This clonotype was seen a few times. V usage is TRBV3-1 and J usage is TRBJ2-1, with D perhaps matching TRBD1 or TRBD2 (6 bases each). The ends were cut back, 3 bases at V and 4 bases at J, with 19 bases in the middle. CDR3 length equals 17 residues. Germline-derived CDR1 and CDR2 are LGHDT and YNNKEL (reference sequence). DNA for the CDR3: TGTGCCAGCAGCCAGAACCCGCCGGGGGCGGGGTACAATGAGCAGTTCTTC. It translates to CASSQNPPGAGYNEQFF.